Listed below are T cell receptor beta chains from one sample, sequenced in a study of cytomegalovirus exposure and HLA in healthy donors. Data came from immunoSEQ multiplex PCR; TCRdb stores just in-frame clones and leaves some out. The sample holds roughly 180,000 clones, approximately 80% seen once. The sample comprised PBMCs. Receptors originate from a man aged 25-40 years in good health and CMV-seropositive. Each CDR3 is given with its conserved first and last residue. The order of the fields is V gene, CDR3 length, J gene, clone size, D gene, CDR3 DNA, CDR3 protein. A D gene is named only where the DNA matches it firmly. Clone size is not always given. Where it is, it says once, few, many or a class for expanded clones.

>TRBV6-1|16|TRBJ1-2|few|TRBD1
TGTGCCAGCAGTGAAGCCTCGGGACAGGCTGGCTATGGCTACACCTTC
CASSEASGQAGYGYTF
>TRBV2|16|TRBJ2-1|once|TRBD2
TGTGCCAGCAGTGAAGTTGGTAGCGGGGGGGTATCTGAGCAGTTCTTC
CASSEVGSGGVSEQFF
>TRBV19|17|TRBJ2-6|NA|TRBD2
TGTGCCAGTAGTATAGATCGGGAGGGTTACGGGGCCAACGTCCTGACTTTC
CASSIDREGYGANVLTF
>TRBV4-1|18|TRBJ2-1|NA|TRBD2
TGCGCCAGCAGCCAAATCTCTGGGCTAGCGGGCGTACCCAATGAGCAGTTCTTC
CASSQISGLAGVPNEQFF
>TRBV28|16|TRBJ2-7|NA|NA
TGTGCCAGCAGTTTCTCGGGACAAATACTGACCTACGAGCAGTACTTC
CASSFSGQILTYEQYF
>TRBV6-5|14|TRBJ1-6|NA|TRBD1
TGTGCCAGCAGTAGGGACAGGGCGAATTCACCCCTCCACTTT
CASSRDRANSPLHF
>TRBV4-3|18|TRBJ2-5|NA|TRBD2
TGCGCCAGCAGCCCGGAGGGCCTAGCGGGGGGGAACCAAGAGACCCAGTACTTC
CASSPEGLAGGNQETQYF
>TRBV13|16|TRBJ2-1|NA|TRBD2
TGTGCCAGCAGCCAGAGGGGCGGGAGGGCTTACAATGAGCAGTTCTTC
CASSQRGGRAYNEQFF
>TRBV18|15|TRBJ1-5|NA|NA
TGTGCCAGCTCACCCTCCGGCGGAATCAATCAGCCCCAGCATTTT
CASSPSGGINQPQHF
>TRBV11-3|15|TRBJ2-7|NA|NA
TGTGCCAGCAGCTTATTATCTCAGGGGAGCTACGAGCAGTACTTC
CASSLLSQGSYEQYF
>TRBV6-5|15|TRBJ2-1|NA|TRBD2
TGTGCCAGCAGTTACGTCGCGGGGGGGCACAATGAGCAGTTCTTC
CASSYVAGGHNEQFF
>TRBV4-3|18|TRBJ1-2|NA|TRBD1
TGCGCCAGCAGCCAAGAAACCGGGACAGGGGCTTTTGACTATGGCTACACCTTC
CASSQETGTGAFDYGYTF
>TRBV7-8|15|TRBJ2-1|NA|NA
TGTGCCAGCAGCTTAGTCCGGGACTTGAACAATGAGCAGTTCTTC
CASSLVRDLNNEQFF
>TRBV19|13|TRBJ2-1|few|TRBD1
TGTGCCAGCCGGGAACAGGGGAACAATGAGCAGTTCTTC
CASREQGNNEQFF
>TRBV29-1|11|TRBJ2-7|NA|NA
TGCAGCGGGCAGGGTATCTACGAGCAGTACTTC
CSGQGIYEQYF
>TRBV12-5|13|TRBJ2-7|NA|TRBD1
TGTGCTAGTGGTTTGGGACAGGGCTACGAGCAGTACTTC
CASGLGQGYEQYF
>TRBV7-2|16|TRBJ2-7|NA|NA
TGTGCCAGCAGCTTAGAGGCGGGCGGCGGGGCAGGATTTCAGTACTTC
CASSLEAGGGAGFQYF
>TRBV25-1|15|TRBJ2-3|NA|NA
TGTGCCAGCAGTGAAACAGGGCCCTTCACAGATACGCAGTATTTT
CASSETGPFTDTQYF
>TRBV6-5|14|TRBJ1-4|NA|NA
TGTGCCAGCAGTAGGGCCCTTAGGGGTGAAAAACTGTTTTTT
CASSRALRGEKLFF
>TRBV11-3|14|TRBJ2-7|once|TRBD1
TGTGCCAGCAGCTTAAGGGACAGGGGCTACGAGCAGTACTTC
CASSLRDRGYEQYF
>TRBV5-1|16|TRBJ2-1|NA|TRBD1
TGCGCCAGCAGCTTGGAGGGACAGTCGTGGTCCAATGAGCAGTTCTTC
CASSLEGQSWSNEQFF
>TRBV5-4|14|TRBJ2-7|NA|TRBD1
TGTGCCAGCAGCTCCGGGACAGGGGATTTCGAGCAGTACTTC
CASSSGTGDFEQYF